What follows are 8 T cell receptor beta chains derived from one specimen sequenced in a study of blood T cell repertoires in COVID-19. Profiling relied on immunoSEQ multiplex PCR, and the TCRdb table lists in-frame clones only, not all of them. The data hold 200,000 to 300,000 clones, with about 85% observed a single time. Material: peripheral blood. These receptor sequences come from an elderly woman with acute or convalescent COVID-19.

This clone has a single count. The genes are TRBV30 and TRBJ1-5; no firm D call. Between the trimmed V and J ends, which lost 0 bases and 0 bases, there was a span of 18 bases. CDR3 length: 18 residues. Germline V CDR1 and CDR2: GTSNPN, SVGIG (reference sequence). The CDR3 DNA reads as TGTGCCTGGAGTGTACGCCTCAGTACTAGGGCTAGCAATCAGCCCCAGCATTTT. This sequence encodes CAWSVRLSTRASNQPQHF.

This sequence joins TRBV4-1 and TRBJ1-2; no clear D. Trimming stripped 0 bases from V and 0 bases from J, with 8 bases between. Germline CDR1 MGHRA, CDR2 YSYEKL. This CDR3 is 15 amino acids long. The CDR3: CASSQDMATNYGYTF. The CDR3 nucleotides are TGCGCCAGCAGCCAAGATATGGCCACTAACTATGGCTACACCTTC.

The CDR3 DNA sequence: TGCGCCAGCAGCTCCGGTTCTGGAGAGACCCAGTACTTC. It translates to CASSSGSGETQYF. The V and J genes are TRBV5-1 and TRBJ2-5, with no clear D. Germline V lookup: CDR1 SGHRS, CDR2 YFSETQ. Trimming shortened V by 3 bases and J by 4 bases, and 10 bases separated the two germline ends. This CDR3 is 13 amino acids long.

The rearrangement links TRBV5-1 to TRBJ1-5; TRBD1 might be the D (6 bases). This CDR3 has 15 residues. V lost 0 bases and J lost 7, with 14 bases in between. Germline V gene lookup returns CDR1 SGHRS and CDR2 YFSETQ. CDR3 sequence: CASSLAGGGLQPQHF. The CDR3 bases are TGCGCCAGCAGCTTGGCCGGGGGGGGCCTACAGCCCCAGCATTTT.

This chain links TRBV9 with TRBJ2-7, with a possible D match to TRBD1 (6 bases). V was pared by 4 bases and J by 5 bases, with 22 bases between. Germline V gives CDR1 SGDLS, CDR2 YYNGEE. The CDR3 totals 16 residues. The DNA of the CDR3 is TGTGCCAGCAGCTCCACAGGGAATTCCCGACCGAACGAGCAGTACTTC. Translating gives CASSSTGNSRPNEQYF.

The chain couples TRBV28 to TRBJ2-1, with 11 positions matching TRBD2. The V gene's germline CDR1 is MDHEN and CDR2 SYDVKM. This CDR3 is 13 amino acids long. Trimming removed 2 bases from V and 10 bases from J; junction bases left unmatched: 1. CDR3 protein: CASSLLAGGEQFF. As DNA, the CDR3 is TGTGCCAGCAGTTTACTAGCGGGAGGCGAGCAGTTCTTC.

CDR3 region: CASISDKVNTEAFF. CDR3 bases: TGTGCCAGCATTAGCGACAAAGTGAACACTGAAGCTTTCTTT. V is TRBV2 and J is TRBJ1-1, with D hard to call. Germline V gene lookup returns CDR1 SNHLY and CDR2 FYNNEI. The CDR3 length is 14 residues. Trimming pared 7 bases from V and 0 bases from J, leaving 12 bases between.

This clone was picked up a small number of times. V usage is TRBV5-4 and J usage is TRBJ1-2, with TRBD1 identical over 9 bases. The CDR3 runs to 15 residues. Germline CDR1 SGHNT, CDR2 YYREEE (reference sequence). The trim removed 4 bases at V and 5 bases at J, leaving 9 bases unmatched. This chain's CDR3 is CASSPGGQGSYGYTF. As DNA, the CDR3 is TGTGCCAGCAGCCCTGGCGGACAGGGGAGTTATGGCTACACCTTC.